The 8 T cell receptor beta chains reported below all come from one sample, sequenced in a study of blood T cell repertoires in COVID-19. Sequencing was performed with immunoSEQ multiplex PCR; in TCRdb, only in-frame clones are kept and a portion is missing. The repertoire includes roughly 80,000 clones, about 83% of them detected once, and 25% to 30% sits in the top ten. Sequencing was done on a sample of peripheral blood. The receptors derive from an elderly woman with acute or convalescent COVID-19.

The chain has TRBV5-1 and TRBJ2-1; 14 nucleotides align to TRBD2. This CDR3 comprises 16 residues. Per germline, CDR1 SGHRS and CDR2 YFSETQ. J lost 7 bases, V lost 0 bases, and 3 bases had no gene match. CDR3 sequence: CASSLGLAGGSNEQFF. The CDR3 DNA follows: TGCGCCAGCAGCTTGGGACTAGCGGGAGGGTCGAATGAGCAGTTCTTC.

The V and J genes are TRBV11-2 and TRBJ2-1; D gene ambiguous. Trimming pared 5 bases from V and 8 bases from J, leaving 10 bases between. This CDR3 is 12 amino acids long. The germline gives CDR1 SGHAT, CDR2 FQNNGV. The CDR3 DNA sequence: TGTGCCAGCAGCAGTAACGGTTATGAGCAGTTCTTC. This gives the protein CASSSNGYEQFF.

The rearrangement uses TRBV4-1 and TRBJ1-2, with D possibly TRBD1 on 6 matching bases. Trimming removed 4 bases at V and 8 bases at J, with 20 bases between. CDR3 size: 15 residues. CDR1 and CDR2 from the germline V gene are MGHRA and YSYEKL. CDR3 sequence: CASSRAAGTSWGYTF. The CDR3 DNA is TGCGCCAGCAGCCGCGCGGCCGGGACAAGCTGGGGCTACACCTTC.

The chain is built from TRBV5-1 and TRBJ2-1, with D perhaps TRBD2 (6 bases). Germline V gene lookup returns CDR1 SGHRS and CDR2 YFSETQ. V gave up 2 bases and J gave up 4 bases, with 13 bases separating them. The CDR3 sequence is 15 residues long. The CDR3 coding sequence is TGCGCCAGCAGCTTTTTGGCGGGGCCTTACAATGAGCAGTTCTTC. Encoded protein: CASSFLAGPYNEQFF.

V is TRBV6-2 or TRBV6-3 and J is TRBJ2-7; D gene uncertain. Germline CDR1 reads MNHEY; CDR2 reads SVGEGT. The CDR3 has 13 residues. V was cut by 2 bases and J by 3 bases, with 8 bases left in between. The chain's CDR3 is CASSYGPGYEQYF. The CDR3 DNA reads TGTGCCAGCAGTTACGGTCCGGGCTACGAGCAGTACTTC.

The rearrangement uses TRBV7-2 and TRBJ2-1, with D perhaps TRBD1 (6 bases). Germline V CDR1 and CDR2: SGHTA, FQGNSA. This CDR3 has 14 residues. V was cut by 2 bases and J by 4 bases, with 9 bases left in between. CDR3 nucleotide sequence: TGTGCCAGCAGCTTACAGGACAGTTACAATGAGCAGTTCTTC. It encodes CASSLQDSYNEQFF.

V and J are TRBV14 and TRBJ2-6; D gene unclear. CDR1 and CDR2 (germline): SGHDN, FVKESK. The CDR3 extends over 15 amino acids. Trimming removed 6 bases at V and 0 bases at J, with 9 bases between. For the CDR3, the DNA is TGTGCCAGCAGATCTCCCTTCTCTGGGGCCAACGTCCTGACTTTC. Its protein product is CASRSPFSGANVLTF.

The chain couples TRBV9 to TRBJ2-5; TRBD2 might be the D (6 bases). The CDR3 has 15 amino acids. V shed 3 bases and J shed 5 bases, with 17 bases lying between them. Per germline, CDR1 SGDLS and CDR2 YYNGEE. The CDR3 here is CASSAKAGTGETQYF. CDR3 bases: TGTGCCAGCAGCGCTAAGGCGGGAACGGGGGAGACCCAGTACTTC.